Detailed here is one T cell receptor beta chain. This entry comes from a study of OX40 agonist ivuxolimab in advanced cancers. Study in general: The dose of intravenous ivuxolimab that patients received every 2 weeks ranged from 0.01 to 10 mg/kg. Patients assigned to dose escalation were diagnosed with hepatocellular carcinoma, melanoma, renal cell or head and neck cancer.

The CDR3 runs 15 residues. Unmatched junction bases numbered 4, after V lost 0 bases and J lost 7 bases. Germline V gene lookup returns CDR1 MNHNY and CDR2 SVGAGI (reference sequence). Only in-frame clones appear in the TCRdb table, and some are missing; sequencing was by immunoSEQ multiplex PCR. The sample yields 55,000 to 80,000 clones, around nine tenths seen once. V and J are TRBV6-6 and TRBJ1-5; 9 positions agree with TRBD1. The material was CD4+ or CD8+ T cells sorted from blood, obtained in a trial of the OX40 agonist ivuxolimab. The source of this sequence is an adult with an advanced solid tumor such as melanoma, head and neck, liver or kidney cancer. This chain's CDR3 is CASSYSRDRVQPQHF. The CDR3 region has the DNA TGTGCCAGCAGTTACTCAAGGGACAGGGTCCAGCCCCAGCATTTT.